This T cell receptor (beta chain) was observed in a study of T cell changes during pregnancy in multiple sclerosis. The protocol was immunoSEQ multiplex PCR, while the TCRdb copy is restricted to in-frame clones and leaves out a portion. The sample has about 86,000 clones, around 90% seen once; the top ten hold 1.5% to 2%. This CDR3 has 14 residues. Germline V gives CDR1 LGHNA, CDR2 YSLEER. V gave up 6 bases and J gave up 4 bases; unmatched junction bases: 5. The V gene is TRBV4-3, the J gene TRBJ1-4, with 7 nucleotides matching TRBD1. This receptor was obtained from a female donor in good health, enrolled as a control in a pregnancy study. The sample was peripheral blood, taken in the first trimester of pregnancy. This CDR3 reads CASSRDRNNEKLFF. CDR3 DNA sequence: TGCGCCAGCAGTCGGGACAGAAATAATGAAAAACTGTTTTTT.